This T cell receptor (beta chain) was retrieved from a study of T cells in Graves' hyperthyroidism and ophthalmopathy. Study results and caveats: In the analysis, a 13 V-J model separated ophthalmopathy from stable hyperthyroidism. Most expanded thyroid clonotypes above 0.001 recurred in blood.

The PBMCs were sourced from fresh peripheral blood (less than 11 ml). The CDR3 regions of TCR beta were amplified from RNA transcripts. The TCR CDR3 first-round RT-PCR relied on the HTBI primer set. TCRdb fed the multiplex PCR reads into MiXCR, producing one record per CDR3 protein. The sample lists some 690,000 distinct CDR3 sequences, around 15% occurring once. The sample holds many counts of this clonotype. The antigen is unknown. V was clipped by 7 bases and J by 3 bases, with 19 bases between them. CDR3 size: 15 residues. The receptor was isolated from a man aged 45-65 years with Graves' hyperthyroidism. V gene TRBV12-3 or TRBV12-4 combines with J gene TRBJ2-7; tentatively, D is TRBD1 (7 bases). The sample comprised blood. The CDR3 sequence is CASTFDGGQIYEQYF. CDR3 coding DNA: TGTGCCAGCACCTTCGACGGGGGACAGATCTACGAGCAGTACTTC.